This T cell receptor beta chain was sequenced in a study of monozygotic twins with inflammatory bowel disease. Each sample had eight separate cDNA synthesis reactions. TCRdb reprocessed the 5' RACE reads; each CDR3 protein has one entry and no DNA is given. This sample's clone table lists about 330,000 distinct CDR3 sequences. Study-wide results and caveats: Compared with healthy twins, IBD patients shared fewer clonotypes with others, especially with disease activity. Background noise in patient repertoires may stem from differing immunosuppressive treatments.

Of note for this clonotype: Its cognate antigen is unknown.

The CDR3 length is 13 residues. Germline V gene lookup returns CDR1 MDHEN and CDR2 SYDVKM. This TCR was sampled from a human donor with ulcerative colitis or Crohn's disease, or a healthy co-twin of an affected twin (not recorded which). The gene calls are TRBV28 and TRBJ2-2. The sample comprised blood. CDR3 region: CASSGPNTGELFF. The variable domain in full, completed from reference TRBV28 and TRBJ2-2, reads DVKVTQSSRYLVKRTGEKVFLECVQDMDHENMFWYRQDPGLGLRLIYFSYDVKMKEKGDIPEGYSVSREKKERFSLILESASTNQTSMYLCASSGPNTGELFFGEGSRLTVL.